This T cell receptor beta chain came from a study of vaccination effects on CD4 cells after COVID-19. Study at large: The median interval between the second dose and post-vaccine sampling was 72 days.

Regarding this clone: Its antigen is unidentified.

The length of the CDR3 is 13 residues. V lost 5 bases, J lost 7 bases, and 15 bases lay in between. Method: immunoSEQ multiplex PCR; TCRdb's copy keeps in-frame clones and lacks some. The sample includes around 23,000 clones, 76% of them seen just once. Antigen-specific CD4+ T cells were expanded (with viral peptide pools) by the ViraFEST assay ahead of sequencing. Following culture for more than 9 days, CD4+ T cells were isolated. Two-dose BNT162b2 or mRNA-1273 vaccination was given to participants. People in the vaccine group had not been infected with SARS-CoV-2 before, and their nucleocapsid antibodies were negative. Wells of some 1.9 million PBMC each were grown with around 10 IU/ml IL-2 and 9.5 to 10 ug/ml peptides.

The sequence derives from a human donor who received a COVID-19 vaccine. Sequencing was performed on CD4+ T cells from PBMCs cultured with HCoV-229E spike peptides, taken after COVID-19 vaccination. The V and J genes are TRBV12-3 or TRBV12-4 and TRBJ2-7; D possibly corresponds to TRBD1 (5 bases). For the CDR3, the DNA is TGTGCCAGCAGTCTACACAGGTCGTTGGAGCAGTACTTC. This sequence encodes CASSLHRSLEQYF.